The clone carrying this TCR beta chain was detected only a few times. One entry per CDR3 protein, called by TCRdb with MiXCR from the 5' RACE reads. Of over 65,000 distinct CDR3 sequences listed, 13% are singletons. This CDR3 comprises 16 residues. V dropped 5 bases and J dropped 10; count of bases not matched to a gene: 16. Germline-derived CDR1 and CDR2 are SEHNR and FQNEAQ (reference sequence). The entry originates in a study of T cells after yellow fever vaccination. The specimen comprised CD8+ T cells not binding an NS4B(214-222) dextramer, sorted from PBMCs, sampled roughly 20 days after the first yellow fever vaccination. This receptor was obtained from a man aged 18 to 29 who received the YFV17D yellow fever vaccine. This chain joins TRBV7-9 and TRBJ2-1; 8 bases fit TRBD1. The CDR3 nucleotides read TGTGCCAGCAGCCGCGATCACGGGACAGGAGTCGTGGAGCAGTTCTTC. Protein product: CASSRDHGTGVVEQFF. Full variable domain (missing parts from reference TRBV7-9 and TRBJ2-1): DTGVSQNPRHKITKRGQNVTFRCDPISEHNRLYWYRQTLGQGPEFLTYFQNEAQLEKSRLLSDRFSAERPKGSFSTLEIQRTEQGDSAMYLCASSRDHGTGVVEQFFGPGTRLTVL.